The 9 T cell receptor beta chains reported below all come from one sample, sequenced in a study of CD8 T cells in ankylosing spondylitis. Overall study findings and caveats: Apparently characteristic of ankylosing spondylitis blood was a TCR beta motif (eight highly homologous variants).

MiXCR, run by TCRdb on the 5' RACE reads, gives a single entry per CDR3 protein. Of about 130,000 distinct CDR3 sequences listed, roughly a sixth are singletons. These receptors' antigens are unknown. Material: blood, either unsorted or a sorted T cell fraction (not recorded which). These receptors all come from a male donor with ankylosing spondylitis.

This clonotype was detected a few times. The chain employs TRBV12-3 or TRBV12-4 and TRBJ1-1, with 7 nucleotides matching TRBD1. Germline trimming cut 7 bases from V and 1 base from J; bases unmatched to any gene: 9. The CDR3 is made up of 15 amino acids. CDR3 DNA sequence: TGTGCCAGCACCGCCCCCCGGGACAGGAACACTGAAGCTTTCTTT. Amino acids: CASTAPRDRNTEAFF.

This clonotype was seen more than once but under ten times. The chain has TRBV20-1 and TRBJ2-1; 10 bases agree with TRBD1. With 1 base clipped from V and 6 bases from J, the junction kept 6 bases outside the gene matches. The germline CDR1 and CDR2 sequences are DFQATT and SNEGSKA (reference sequence). The CDR3 length is 15 residues. CDR3 protein: CSARAGTGAVNEQFF. CDR3 nucleotide sequence: TGCAGTGCTAGAGCTGGGACAGGGGCGGTCAATGAGCAGTTCTTC.

The chain couples TRBV12-3 or TRBV12-4 to TRBJ1-1; TRBD1 is a possible D gene (5 bases). Trimming left V 4 bases short and J 9 bases short, with 9 bases between. The CDR3 totals 11 residues. The CDR3 region is CASSSAGQAFF. The CDR3, as DNA: TGTGCCAGCAGTTCTGCAGGGCAAGCTTTCTTT.

This clonotype has a handful of counts. J is TRBJ2-7 and V is TRBV13; D is uncertain. The CDR3 runs 12 residues. V lost 0 bases to trimming and J lost 6 bases, with 6 bases between them. Germline assignment: CDR1 PRHDT and CDR2 FYEKMQ (reference sequence). The CDR3 nucleotides are TGTGCCAGCAGCTTAGGACGTTTCGAGCAGTACTTC. This translates into CASSLGRFEQYF.

This clonotype appeared a few times. The rearrangement joins TRBV4-3 to TRBJ2-3; 7 nucleotides agree with TRBD2. The length of the CDR3 is 16 residues. Germline trimming cut 0 bases from V and 5 bases from J; bases unmatched to any gene: 8. Germline lookup yields CDR1 LGHNA and CDR2 YSLEER. The CDR3 region is CASSQDWRGGGDTQYF. In nucleotides, the CDR3 is TGCGCCAGCAGCCAAGATTGGAGGGGCGGGGGAGATACGCAGTATTTT.

The chain uses TRBV5-1 and TRBJ2-7; a weak D match, TRBD2 (6 bases). CDR1 and CDR2 from the germline V gene are SGHRS and YFSETQ. The CDR3 is 15 amino acids. Trimming shortened V by 0 bases and J by 1 base, and 11 bases separated the two germline ends. The CDR3 DNA is TGCGCCAGCAGCTTGGCGGGACTTTTTTCCTACGAGCAGTACTTC. The encoded protein is CASSLAGLFSYEQYF.

As to this clonotype: Given a much more abundant clone one base away, this may be a read error. The chain employs TRBV29-1 and TRBJ2-1, with a tentative D call TRBD2 (6 bases). CDR3 length equals 14 residues. Germline V gene lookup returns CDR1 SQVTM and CDR2 ANQGSEA. The CDR3 is CSASGLDSYSEQFF. CDR3 DNA: TGCAGCGCATCGGGACTGGACTCCTACAGTGAGCAGTTCTTC.

V and J are TRBV27 and TRBJ1-2, with D possibly TRBD1 on 6 matching bases. This CDR3 is built from 15 residues. The germline V and J ends were trimmed by 5 bases and 5 bases, with 18 bases remaining between them. The germline V gene encodes CDR1 MNHEY and CDR2 SMNVEV (reference sequence). The CDR3 bases are TGTGCCAGCAGTCCTCCCGGACAGATAAAATATGGCTACACCTTC. It specifies CASSPPGQIKYGYTF.

This clonotype has a handful of counts. The rearrangement links TRBV28 to TRBJ2-1; TRBD1 agrees at 9 bases. J was trimmed by 6 bases and V by 4 bases; bases with no gene match: 16. The germline V gene encodes CDR1 MDHEN and CDR2 SYDVKM. This CDR3 has 18 amino acids. This chain's CDR3 is CASSSYRYRDREGNEQFF. The CDR3 nucleotides read TGTGCCAGCAGTTCCTATCGATACCGGGACAGGGAGGGCAATGAGCAGTTCTTC.